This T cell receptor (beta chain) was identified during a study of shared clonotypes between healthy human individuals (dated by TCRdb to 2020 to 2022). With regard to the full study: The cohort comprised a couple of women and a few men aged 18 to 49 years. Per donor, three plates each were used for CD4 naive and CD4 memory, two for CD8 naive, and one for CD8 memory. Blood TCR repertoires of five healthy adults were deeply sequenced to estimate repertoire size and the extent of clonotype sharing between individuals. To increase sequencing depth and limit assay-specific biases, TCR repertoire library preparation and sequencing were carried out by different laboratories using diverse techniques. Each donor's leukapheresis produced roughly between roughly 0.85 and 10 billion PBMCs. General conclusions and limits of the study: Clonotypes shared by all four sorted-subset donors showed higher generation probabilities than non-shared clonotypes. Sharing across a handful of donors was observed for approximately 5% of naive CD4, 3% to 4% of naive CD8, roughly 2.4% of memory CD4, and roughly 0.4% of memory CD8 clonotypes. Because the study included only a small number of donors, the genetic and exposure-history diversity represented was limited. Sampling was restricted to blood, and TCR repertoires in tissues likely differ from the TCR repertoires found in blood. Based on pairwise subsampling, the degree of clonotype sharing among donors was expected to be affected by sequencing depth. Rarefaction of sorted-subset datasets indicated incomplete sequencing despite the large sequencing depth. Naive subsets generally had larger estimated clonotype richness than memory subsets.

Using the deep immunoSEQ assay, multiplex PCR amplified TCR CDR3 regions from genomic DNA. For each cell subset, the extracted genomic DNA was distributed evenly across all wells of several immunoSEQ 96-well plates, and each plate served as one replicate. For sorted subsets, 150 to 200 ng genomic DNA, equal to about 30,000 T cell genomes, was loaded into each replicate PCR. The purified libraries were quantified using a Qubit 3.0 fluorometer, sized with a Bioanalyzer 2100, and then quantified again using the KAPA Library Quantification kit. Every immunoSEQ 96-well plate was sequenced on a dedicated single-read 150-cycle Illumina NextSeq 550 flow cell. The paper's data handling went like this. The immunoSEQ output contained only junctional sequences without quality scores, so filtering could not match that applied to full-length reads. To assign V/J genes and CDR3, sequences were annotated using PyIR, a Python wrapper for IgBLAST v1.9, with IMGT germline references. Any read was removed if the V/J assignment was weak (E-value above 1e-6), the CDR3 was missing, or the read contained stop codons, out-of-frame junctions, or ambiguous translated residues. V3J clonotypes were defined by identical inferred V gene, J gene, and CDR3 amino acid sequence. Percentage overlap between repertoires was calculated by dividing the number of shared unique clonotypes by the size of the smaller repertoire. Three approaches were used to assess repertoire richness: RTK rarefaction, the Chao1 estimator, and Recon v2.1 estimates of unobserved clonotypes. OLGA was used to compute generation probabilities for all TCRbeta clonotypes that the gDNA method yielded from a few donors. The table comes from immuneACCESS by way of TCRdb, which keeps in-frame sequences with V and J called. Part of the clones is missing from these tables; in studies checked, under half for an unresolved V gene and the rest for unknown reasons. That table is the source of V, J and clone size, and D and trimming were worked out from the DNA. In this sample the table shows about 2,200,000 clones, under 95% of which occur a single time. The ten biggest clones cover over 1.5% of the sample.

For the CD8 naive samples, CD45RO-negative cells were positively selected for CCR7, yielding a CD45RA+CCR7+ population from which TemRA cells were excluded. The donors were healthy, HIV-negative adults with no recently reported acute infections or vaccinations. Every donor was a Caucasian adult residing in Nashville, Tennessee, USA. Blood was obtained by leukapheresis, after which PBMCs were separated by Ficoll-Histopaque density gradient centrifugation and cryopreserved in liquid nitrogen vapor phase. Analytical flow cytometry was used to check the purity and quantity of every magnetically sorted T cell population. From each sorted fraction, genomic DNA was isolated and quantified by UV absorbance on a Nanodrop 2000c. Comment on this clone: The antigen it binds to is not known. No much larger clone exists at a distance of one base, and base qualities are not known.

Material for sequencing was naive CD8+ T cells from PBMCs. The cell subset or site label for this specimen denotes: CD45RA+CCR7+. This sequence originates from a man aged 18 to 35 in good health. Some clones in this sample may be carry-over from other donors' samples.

The CDR3 in this case is CASSLAPDNEQFF. The DNA sequence reads TGTGCCAGCAGCTTGGCGCCTGACAATGAGCAGTTCTTC. In this chain, TRBV5-6 is recombined with TRBJ2-1; the D gene identity is not certain. From its cysteine to its phenylalanine, the CDR3 spans 13 amino acids. CDR3 DNA is the only sequence kept; it has 39 bases, read in frame from the first base. Trimming costs V 0 bases and J 5 bases, and their ends lie 6 bases apart. The germline V gene specifies SGHDT as CDR1 and YYEEEE as CDR2. Joined to the reference TRBV5-6 and TRBJ2-1 proteins, this CDR3 gives the full variable domain: DAGVTQSPTHLIKTRGQQVTLRCSPKSGHDTVSWYQQALGQGPQFIFQYYEEEERQRGNFPDRFSGHQFPNYSSELNVNALLLGDSALYLCASSLAPDNEQFFGPGTRLTVL.